These T cell receptor beta chains were read from a single sample in a study of T cells after yellow fever vaccination. TCRdb redid the calling of the 5' RACE reads with MiXCR, one entry per CDR3 protein. The sample records about 130,000 distinct CDR3 sequences, 7.4% being singletons. The sample in question was CD4+ T cells sorted from PBMCs, obtained roughly 10 days after the first yellow fever vaccination. Every receptor here comes from a man between 18 and 35 years old who received the YFV17D yellow fever vaccine. Both conserved end residues are part of each CDR3. The order of the fields is V gene, D gene, J gene, clone size, CDR3 protein, CDR3 DNA. D genes are given only for firm matches. Clone size is stated in some rows and not others, as once, few, many or a class when expanded.

v_call: TRBV5-6
d_call: TRBD2
j_call: TRBJ2-2
clone_size: many
cdr3_aa: CASSLRRLAGQLSTGELFF
cdr3_nt: TGTGCCAGCAGCTTGCGGCGTCTAGCGGGGCAACTATCCACCGGGGAGCTGTTTTTT

v_call: TRBV7-3
d_call: TRBD2
j_call: TRBJ2-1
clone_size: many
cdr3_aa: CASSSQGRGAYNEQFF
cdr3_nt: TGTGCCAGCAGCTCCCAAGGGCGGGGGGCATACAATGAGCAGTTCTTC

v_call: TRBV5-4
d_call: TRBD1
j_call: TRBJ2-2
clone_size: many
cdr3_aa: CASSRRGGGHTGELFF
cdr3_nt: TGTGCCAGCAGCCGACGAGGGGGCGGCCACACCGGGGAGCTGTTTTTT

v_call: TRBV2
d_call: NA
j_call: TRBJ2-1
clone_size: many
cdr3_aa: CASRAYNEQFF
cdr3_nt: TGTGCCAGCAGAGCCTACAATGAGCAGTTCTTC

v_call: TRBV4-2
d_call: NA
j_call: TRBJ2-2
clone_size: many
cdr3_aa: CASSQGLDTGELFF
cdr3_nt: TGTGCCAGCAGCCAAGGACTTGACACCGGGGAGCTGTTTTTT

v_call: TRBV7-2
d_call: TRBD1
j_call: TRBJ2-3
clone_size: medium-sized
cdr3_aa: CASSLGQGADTQYF
cdr3_nt: TGTGCCAGCAGCTTAGGACAGGGGGCAGATACGCAGTATTTT

v_call: TRBV4-3
d_call: NA
j_call: TRBJ2-1
clone_size: many
cdr3_aa: CASSPIRSYNEQFF
cdr3_nt: TGCGCCAGCAGCCCCATCCGATCCTACAATGAGCAGTTCTTC

v_call: TRBV6-2/TRBV6-3
d_call: NA
j_call: TRBJ1-5
clone_size: few
cdr3_aa: CASSYPAQGLLINQPQHF
cdr3_nt: TGTGCCAGCAGTTACCCTGCCCAGGGGCTTCTGATCAATCAGCCCCAGCATTTT

v_call: TRBV5-1
d_call: TRBD2
j_call: TRBJ2-7
clone_size: many
cdr3_aa: CASRVGSSGGNEQYF
cdr3_nt: TGCGCCAGCAGGGTTGGATCTAGCGGGGGCAACGAGCAGTACTTC

v_call: TRBV7-9
d_call: NA
j_call: TRBJ1-1
clone_size: many
cdr3_aa: CASSLDGTEAFF
cdr3_nt: TGTGCCAGCAGCTTAGATGGGACTGAAGCTTTCTTT

v_call: TRBV24-1
d_call: NA
j_call: TRBJ1-1
clone_size: many
cdr3_aa: CATSLSEKGEAFF
cdr3_nt: TGTGCCACCAGTTTAAGTGAGAAAGGAGAAGCTTTCTTT

v_call: TRBV3-1
d_call: NA
j_call: TRBJ2-7
clone_size: many
cdr3_aa: CASSHVFSNYEQYF
cdr3_nt: TGTGCCAGCAGCCATGTATTCTCGAACTACGAGCAGTACTTC

v_call: TRBV5-1
d_call: TRBD1
j_call: TRBJ2-5
clone_size: NA
cdr3_aa: CASRLRQGSEETQYF
cdr3_nt: TGCGCCAGCAGGCTACGACAGGGGTCCGAAGAGACCCAGTACTTC

v_call: TRBV6-1
d_call: NA
j_call: TRBJ2-3
clone_size: NA
cdr3_aa: CTSSEAGPSTDTQYF
cdr3_nt: TGTACCAGCAGTGAGGCAGGACCCAGCACAGATACGCAGTATTTT

v_call: TRBV5-1
d_call: NA
j_call: TRBJ2-3
clone_size: many
cdr3_aa: CASRKGENTDTQYF
cdr3_nt: TGCGCCAGTAGGAAGGGGGAGAACACAGATACGCAGTATTTT

v_call: TRBV6-5
d_call: NA
j_call: TRBJ1-2
clone_size: many
cdr3_aa: CASRRGGAGGYTF
cdr3_nt: TGTGCCAGCAGACGGGGGGGTGCTGGGGGCTACACCTTC

v_call: TRBV9
d_call: NA
j_call: TRBJ1-4
clone_size: few
cdr3_aa: CASSVASDNSWGKLFF
cdr3_nt: TGTGCCAGCAGCGTAGCCTCCGACAACTCCTGGGGAAAACTGTTTTTT

v_call: TRBV28
d_call: NA
j_call: TRBJ1-1
clone_size: many
cdr3_aa: CASRTGGAGTEAFF
cdr3_nt: TGTGCCAGCAGGACGGGGGGCGCAGGAACTGAAGCTTTCTTT

v_call: TRBV5-1
d_call: NA
j_call: TRBJ2-3
clone_size: many
cdr3_aa: CASSYGTSTDTQYF
cdr3_nt: TGCGCCAGCAGCTACGGGACCAGCACAGATACGCAGTATTTT

v_call: TRBV4-3
d_call: NA
j_call: TRBJ2-3
clone_size: few
cdr3_aa: CASSQEGVVVKGSTDTQYF
cdr3_nt: TGCGCCAGCAGCCAAGAGGGAGTTGTGGTGAAGGGGAGCACAGATACGCAGTATTTT

v_call: TRBV3-1
d_call: TRBD1
j_call: TRBJ1-2
clone_size: many
cdr3_aa: CASSTQGNGYTF
cdr3_nt: TGTGCCAGCAGCACACAGGGGAATGGCTACACCTTC

v_call: TRBV7-3
d_call: NA
j_call: TRBJ2-3
clone_size: many
cdr3_aa: CASSLGTVSTDTQYF
cdr3_nt: TGTGCCAGCAGCCTCGGGACGGTGAGCACAGATACGCAGTATTTT

v_call: TRBV9
d_call: NA
j_call: TRBJ2-3
clone_size: many
cdr3_aa: CASSVLGFTSTDTQYF
cdr3_nt: TGTGCCAGCAGCGTATTAGGATTTACTAGCACAGATACGCAGTATTTT

v_call: TRBV20-1
d_call: TRBD1
j_call: TRBJ2-5
clone_size: many
cdr3_aa: CSALGQGQETQYF
cdr3_nt: TGCAGTGCCTTAGGACAGGGACAAGAGACCCAGTACTTC

v_call: TRBV6-5
d_call: NA
j_call: TRBJ2-3
clone_size: many
cdr3_aa: CASWLGPGTDTQYF
cdr3_nt: TGTGCCAGCTGGTTGGGGCCAGGCACAGATACGCAGTATTTT

v_call: TRBV5-1
d_call: NA
j_call: TRBJ2-3
clone_size: many
cdr3_aa: CASSRGAGTDTQYF
cdr3_nt: TGCGCCAGCAGCCGCGGGGCGGGGACAGATACGCAGTATTTT

v_call: TRBV4-3
d_call: NA
j_call: TRBJ1-4
clone_size: many
cdr3_aa: CASSQPGSPFEKLFF
cdr3_nt: TGCGCCAGCAGCCAGCCAGGATCGCCGTTCGAAAAACTGTTTTTT

v_call: TRBV6-1
d_call: NA
j_call: TRBJ1-6
clone_size: many
cdr3_aa: CASCGYGPSSGSPLHF
cdr3_nt: TGTGCCAGCTGCGGTTATGGGCCTAGCAGTGGTTCACCCCTCCACTTT

v_call: TRBV2
d_call: NA
j_call: TRBJ2-7
clone_size: few
cdr3_aa: CASRSLLGVTYEQYF
cdr3_nt: TGTGCCAGCAGATCCTTGCTGGGGGTAACCTACGAGCAGTACTTC

v_call: TRBV5-1
d_call: TRBD1
j_call: TRBJ2-7
clone_size: many
cdr3_aa: CASSPDRGGTYEQYF
cdr3_nt: TGCGCCAGCAGCCCGGACAGGGGGGGGACCTACGAGCAGTACTTC

v_call: TRBV7-3
d_call: NA
j_call: TRBJ2-2
clone_size: many
cdr3_aa: CASSYGGETGELFF
cdr3_nt: TGTGCCAGCAGTTACGGAGGGGAAACCGGGGAGCTGTTTTTT

v_call: TRBV3-1
d_call: NA
j_call: TRBJ1-5
clone_size: many
cdr3_aa: CASSQVSSRGWGNQPQHF
cdr3_nt: TGTGCCAGCAGCCAAGTAAGTTCCCGAGGTTGGGGTAATCAGCCCCAGCATTTT

v_call: TRBV6-2/TRBV6-3
d_call: TRBD1
j_call: TRBJ2-5
clone_size: many
cdr3_aa: CASSRRDRDQETQYF
cdr3_nt: TGTGCCAGCAGTAGGCGGGACAGGGACCAAGAGACCCAGTACTTC

v_call: TRBV7-9
d_call: TRBD1
j_call: TRBJ1-1
clone_size: many
cdr3_aa: CASSVTGTEAFF
cdr3_nt: TGTGCCAGCAGCGTGACAGGGACTGAAGCTTTCTTT

v_call: TRBV5-1
d_call: NA
j_call: TRBJ2-6
clone_size: many
cdr3_aa: CASSPTDSGANVLTF
cdr3_nt: TGCGCCAGCAGCCCTACAGACTCTGGGGCCAACGTCCTGACTTTC

v_call: TRBV20-1
d_call: TRBD1
j_call: TRBJ1-4
clone_size: many
cdr3_aa: CSASRGSNEKLFF
cdr3_nt: TGCAGTGCTAGCAGGGGGTCTAATGAAAAACTGTTTTTT

v_call: TRBV19
d_call: NA
j_call: TRBJ2-6
clone_size: few
cdr3_aa: CASSPPKGSSGANVLTF
cdr3_nt: TGTGCCAGTAGTCCCCCCAAGGGGTCCTCTGGGGCCAACGTCCTGACTTTC

v_call: TRBV5-5
d_call: NA
j_call: TRBJ1-2
clone_size: few
cdr3_aa: CASSPAGENYGYTF
cdr3_nt: TGTGCCAGCAGCCCTGCCGGGGAGAACTATGGCTACACCTTC

v_call: TRBV5-8
d_call: TRBD1
j_call: TRBJ2-3
clone_size: few
cdr3_aa: CASSLGQGAGTDTQYF
cdr3_nt: TGTGCCAGCAGCTTGGGACAGGGGGCAGGCACAGATACGCAGTATTTT

v_call: TRBV20-1
d_call: TRBD1
j_call: TRBJ1-6
clone_size: NA
cdr3_aa: CSAPGEGQINSPLHF
cdr3_nt: TGCAGTGCTCCGGGCGAGGGACAGATTAATTCACCCCTCCACTTT

v_call: TRBV6-2/TRBV6-3
d_call: NA
j_call: TRBJ2-7
clone_size: many
cdr3_aa: CASSYRSEHYEQYF
cdr3_nt: TGTGCCAGCAGTTACAGGTCGGAGCACTACGAGCAGTACTTC

v_call: TRBV18
d_call: NA
j_call: TRBJ1-5
clone_size: many
cdr3_aa: CASSPGLYSNQPQHF
cdr3_nt: TGTGCCAGCTCACCGGGCCTATATAGCAATCAGCCCCAGCATTTT

v_call: TRBV5-1
d_call: NA
j_call: TRBJ2-3
clone_size: many
cdr3_aa: CASSPDPLKVDTQYF
cdr3_nt: TGCGCCAGCAGCCCCGACCCCTTAAAGGTAGATACGCAGTATTTT

v_call: TRBV2
d_call: TRBD1
j_call: TRBJ2-3
clone_size: many
cdr3_aa: CASSVGTVGDTQYF
cdr3_nt: TGTGCCAGCAGTGTGGGGACAGTAGGAGATACGCAGTATTTT

v_call: TRBV12-3/TRBV12-4
d_call: NA
j_call: TRBJ1-1
clone_size: many
cdr3_aa: CASTRQRGNTEAFF
cdr3_nt: TGTGCCAGCACCAGACAGCGAGGGAACACTGAAGCTTTCTTT